Each of the 25 T cell receptor beta chains below was sequenced from the same sample in a study of shared clonotypes between healthy human individuals (dated by TCRdb to the early 2020s). The library was prepared using the immunoSEQ multiplex PCR assay. Here the immuneACCESS table is served through TCRdb, limited to in-frame sequences with V and J called. Missing clones are a known gap in these copies; in checked studies unresolved V genes cover under half, and the rest lacks a known reason. This sample holds around 1.1 million clones; around three quarters were observed only once. 0.6% to 0.7% of the sample belongs to the ten largest clones. Sequenced input: memory CD4+ T cells from PBMCs. In the paper's terms, the cell subset or site label means: CD45RA-negative fraction. These receptors were collected from a young man in good health. Some clones in this sample may be carry-over from other donors' samples.

This clone was found once. The chain carries TRBV19 and TRBJ2-1; D not certain. The CDR3 contains 15 residues. Per the germline V gene, CDR1 is LNHDA and CDR2 is SQIVND (reference sequence). V lost 4 bases and J 8 bases, leaving 18 bases between the germline ends. Here the CDR3 DNA reads TGTGCCAGTAGTACTTTCACTGGCCGGGCGGATGAGCAGTTCTTC. This codes for CASSTFTGRADEQFF.

J is TRBJ2-5 and V is TRBV7-3; TRBD2 aligns across 7 bases. The CDR3 is made up of 14 amino acids. V dropped 0 bases and J dropped 4; count of bases not matched to a gene: 2. The germline gives CDR1 SGHTA, CDR2 FQGTGA. The CDR3 here is CASSLTTSSETQYF. The CDR3 DNA sequence: TGTGCCAGCAGCTTAACGACTAGCTCAGAGACCCAGTACTTC.

This clone was counted a single time. J is TRBJ1-1 and V is TRBV2; D is unclear. The germline V gene has CDR1 SNHLY and CDR2 FYNNEI. With 3 bases removed from V and 5 bases from J, the gap between germline ends came to 13 bases. The CDR3 is made up of 14 amino acids. As DNA, the CDR3 is TGTGCCAGCAGTGACTGGTCTGACCGGACTGAAGCTTTCTTT. Protein: CASSDWSDRTEAFF. Drawing the rest from reference TRBV2 and TRBJ1-1, the complete variable domain is EPEVTQTPSHQVTQMGQEVILRCVPISNHLYFYWYRQILGQKVEFLVSFYNNEISEKSEIFDDQFSVERPDGSNFTLKIRSTKLEDSAMYFCASSDWSDRTEAFFGQGTRLTVV.

Worth noting for this clone: A read error may explain this, as a much larger clone is one base away. The gene calls are TRBV6-5 and TRBJ2-1; 7 bases are a match to TRBD2. Germline values: CDR1 MNHEY, CDR2 SVGAGI. CDR3 size: 15 residues. The V segment lost 7 bases and the J segment 6 bases; nucleotides outside the gene matches: 12. The CDR3 DNA reads as TGTGCCAGCACCCACGGGGGGAGGGCGGCCAATGAGCAGTTCTTC. This codes for CASTHGGRAANEQFF.

The rearrangement joins TRBV14 to TRBJ2-1, with D perhaps TRBD2 (6 bases). Germline CDR1 reads SGHDN; CDR2 reads FVKESK. Trimming took off 1 base at V and 12 bases at J, with 10 bases between the two ends. The CDR3 runs 12 residues. The CDR3 protein is CASSQGRGMQFF. The CDR3 coding sequence is TGTGCCAGCAGCCAAGGGCGGGGTATGCAGTTCTTC.

The J gene is TRBJ2-7, the V gene TRBV5-1, with 8 bases identical to TRBD2. After removal of 4 bases from V and 5 bases from J, the junction contained 14 bases not matched to a gene. Per germline, CDR1 SGHRS and CDR2 YFSETQ. The CDR3 runs to 16 residues. The CDR3 DNA is TGCGCCAGCAGCCCGGGAGGGCTCGCGGGAGCGAACGAGCAGTACTTC. It codes for CASSPGGLAGANEQYF.

The chain is built from TRBV15 and TRBJ1-5; D not resolved. Germline V gives CDR1 LNHNV, CDR2 YYDKDF (reference sequence). V dropped 0 bases and J dropped 12 bases, with 27 bases sitting between them. CDR3 length: 18 amino acids. Here the CDR3 reads CATSRDPHRTGTLVDQHF. The CDR3 DNA sequence: TGTGCCACCAGCAGAGATCCTCATAGGACGGGAACTCTTGTAGACCAGCATTTT. The complete variable domain, with remaining parts taken from reference TRBV15 and TRBJ1-5, reads DAMVIQNPRYQVTQFGKPVTLSCSQTLNHNVMYWYQQKSSQAPKLLFHYYDKDFNNEADTPDNFQSRRPNTSFCFLDIRSPGLGDTAMYLCATSRDPHRTGTLVDQHFGDGTRLSIL.

The V call is TRBV6-6, the J call TRBJ1-2; no firm D call. Germline loops: CDR1 MNHNY, CDR2 SVGAGI (reference sequence). V was trimmed by 0 bases and J by 8 bases, leaving 13 bases between them. This CDR3 spans 14 amino acids. CDR3 sequence (DNA): TGTGCCAGCAGTTACTCTAGGGATCTGGCGGGCTACACCTTC. It encodes CASSYSRDLAGYTF.

The chain recombines TRBV9 with TRBJ2-7, with 9 nucleotides matching TRBD2. Germline CDR1 reads SGDLS; CDR2 reads YYNGEE. J was trimmed by 7 bases and V by 4 bases; bases with no gene match: 12. The CDR3 length is 15 residues. CDR3 sequence (DNA): TGTGCCAGCAGCTCATCGCGGGAGGGCCTGGGGGAGCAGTACTTC. This sequence encodes CASSSSREGLGEQYF.

The chain joins TRBV7-9 to TRBJ2-7; D gene unclear. Trimming stripped 1 base from V and 6 bases from J, with 16 bases between. Germline CDR1 SEHNR, CDR2 FQNEAQ (reference sequence). The CDR3 contains 15 residues. The CDR3 protein is CASSLESARAVEQYF. The CDR3 DNA follows: TGTGCCAGCAGCTTAGAGTCGGCCCGGGCGGTCGAGCAGTACTTC.

The J gene is TRBJ1-1, the V gene TRBV6-5, with D uncertain. V gave up 0 bases and J gave up 2 bases, with 10 bases separating them. Germline-derived CDR1 and CDR2 are MNHEY and SVGAGI. The CDR3 loop spans 15 amino acids. In DNA form, the CDR3 reads TGTGCCAGCAGTTACTCGAAAAACTTAAACACTGAAGCTTTCTTT. It is translated as CASSYSKNLNTEAFF.

Only one count was recorded for this clone. J is TRBJ1-1 and V is TRBV15; the match to TRBD1 covers 7 bases. In germline, CDR1 is LNHNV, CDR2 YYDKDF (reference sequence). J was trimmed by 5 bases and V by 4 bases; bases with no gene match: 10. The CDR3 spans 15 residues. Here the CDR3 DNA reads TGTGCCACCAGCACTAAGACAGGGAGTGGTACTGAAGCTTTCTTT. It encodes CATSTKTGSGTEAFF.

The rearrangement links TRBV27 to TRBJ1-4; D is ambiguous. Between the trimmed V and J ends, which lost 5 bases and 8 bases, there was a span of 15 bases. CDR3 length: 14 amino acids. Per germline, CDR1 MNHEY and CDR2 SMNVEV (reference sequence). The CDR3 protein is CASSVDRLQEKLFF. The CDR3 region has the DNA TGTGCCAGCAGTGTGGACCGTCTTCAGGAAAAACTGTTTTTT.

The chain couples TRBV6-1 to TRBJ2-5; 8 bases line up with TRBD2. The CDR3 runs to 14 residues. V trimming: 6 bases; J trimming: 5 bases; junction bases outside the gene matches: 8. Germline V gene lookup returns CDR1 MNHNS and CDR2 SASEGT. CDR3 sequence (DNA): TGTGCCAGCAGAGCCGGGACTAGAGCGGAGACCCAGTACTTC. Its protein product is CASRAGTRAETQYF.

On this clone itself: Additional DNA sequences in this sample encode the identical CDR3. The rearrangement uses TRBV7-3 and TRBJ1-1; D remains unclear. Trimming took off 2 bases at V and 1 base at J, with 5 bases between the two ends. The germline CDR1 and CDR2 sequences are SGHTA and FQGTGA. The CDR3 is 13 residues long. The CDR3 spells CASSLEGNTEAFF. DNA of the CDR3: TGTGCCAGCAGCTTAGAAGGGAACACTGAAGCTTTCTTT.

This clone was found a few times. The V and J genes are TRBV2 and TRBJ1-1; 8 nucleotides agree with TRBD1. CDR1 and CDR2 from the germline V gene are SNHLY and FYNNEI. This CDR3 spans 12 amino acids. Unmatched junction bases numbered 7, after V lost 7 bases and J lost 9 bases. Written as DNA, the CDR3 is TGTGCCAGCACGGGACAGGCTTCCAAAGCTTTCTTT. Translating gives CASTGQASKAFF. Supplemented by reference TRBV2 and TRBJ1-1, the full variable domain reads EPEVTQTPSHQVTQMGQEVILRCVPISNHLYFYWYRQILGQKVEFLVSFYNNEISEKSEIFDDQFSVERPDGSNFTLKIRSTKLEDSAMYFCASTGQASKAFFGQGTRLTVV.

This chain connects TRBV6-6 to TRBJ2-2, with D perhaps matching TRBD2 (6 bases). The ends were cut back, 10 bases at V and 4 bases at J, with 10 bases in the middle. Germline V gene sequence: CDR1 MNHNY, CDR2 SVGAGI (reference sequence). The CDR3 extends over 12 amino acids. CDR3 bases: TGTGCCACGGGAGTGAGCACCGGGGAGCTGTTTTTT. It encodes CATGVSTGELFF.

This clone was found many times. The V call is TRBV20-1, the J call TRBJ1-2; tentatively, D is TRBD1 (5 bases). Germline V CDR1 and CDR2: DFQATT, SNEGSKA (reference sequence). Trimming took 4 bases from V and 8 from J, leaving 11 bases between them. This CDR3 comprises 11 residues. The CDR3 is CSAIVGTGYTF. The CDR3 coding sequence is TGCAGTGCTATCGTAGGGACCGGCTACACCTTC.

This chain links TRBV25-1 with TRBJ1-4, with 11 bases lining up with TRBD1. Trimming at V came to 4 bases and at J to 8 bases, leaving 15 bases not matched to a gene. The CDR3 is made up of 18 amino acids. Germline CDR1 is MGHDK and CDR2 is SYGVNS. This CDR3 reads CASSGYPGQGGLGEKLFF. For the CDR3, the DNA is TGTGCCAGCAGTGGATACCCGGGACAGGGGGGATTGGGCGAAAAACTGTTTTTT.

This clone appeared a few times. The V gene is TRBV7-2, the J gene TRBJ2-5, with unresolved D. The CDR3 totals 13 residues. Deletions cut 5 bases from V and 4 bases from J, with 11 bases between. The germline V gene has CDR1 SGHTA and CDR2 FQGNSA. The chain's CDR3 is CASSISPRETQYF. The CDR3 region has the DNA TGTGCCAGCAGCATTAGTCCCCGAGAGACCCAGTACTTC.

The genes are TRBV4-3 and TRBJ2-2, with D perhaps TRBD1 or TRBD2 (5 bases each). V was cut by 4 bases and J by 3 bases, with 15 bases left in between. This CDR3 is 16 amino acids long. Germline V gene data show CDR1 as LGHNA and CDR2 as YSLEER. The CDR3 coding sequence is TGCGCCAGCAGCCCACTCCCGGGACCTCACACCGGGGAGCTGTTTTTT. It encodes CASSPLPGPHTGELFF.

The chain joins TRBV10-3 to TRBJ2-7; no clear D gene. The V end was cut by 3 bases, the J end by 11 bases, with 11 bases between. Germline V gives CDR1 ENHRY, CDR2 SYGVKD. The CDR3 contains 11 residues. Here the CDR3 reads CAISDSRSEYF. In DNA form, the CDR3 reads TGTGCCATCAGTGACTCTCGAAGCGAGTACTTC.

The genes are TRBV11-2 and TRBJ2-3, with TRBD2 matching 8 bases. CDR1 and CDR2 from the germline V gene are SGHAT and FQNNGV. V dropped 8 bases and J dropped 5; count of bases not matched to a gene: 12. CDR3 length equals 15 residues. Here the CDR3 reads CASGTSAGVGDTQYF. CDR3 in DNA: TGTGCCAGCGGCACGTCAGCGGGAGTTGGAGATACGCAGTATTTT.

The V gene is TRBV12-5, the J gene TRBJ1-2; 7 positions match TRBD1. Looked up from germline, CDR1 is LGHNT and CDR2 is FRNRAP. V shed 6 bases, J shed 5 bases, and the junction held 18 bases outside the gene matches. The CDR3 totals 17 residues. Here the CDR3 reads CASGRDQRQGSRYGYTF. CDR3 DNA sequence: TGTGCTAGTGGCCGCGACCAAAGACAGGGCTCCAGGTATGGCTACACCTTC. Variable domain in full (rest from reference TRBV12-5 and TRBJ1-2): DARVTQTPRHKVTEMGQEVTMRCQPILGHNTVFWYRQTMMQGLELLAYFRNRAPLDDSGMPKDRFSAEMPDATLATLKIQPSEPRDSAVYFCASGRDQRQGSRYGYTFGSGTRLTVV.

Written as DNA, the CDR3 is TGTGCCAGCAGCTTCAGCGGAAGCTCCTACGAGCAGTACTTC. Amino acids: CASSFSGSSYEQYF. The chain recombines TRBV13 with TRBJ2-7, with a weak D call TRBD2 (5 bases). CDR1 and CDR2 from the germline V gene are PRHDT and FYEKMQ (reference sequence). The CDR3 consists of 14 residues. V shed 3 bases and J shed 0 bases, with 9 bases lying between them.